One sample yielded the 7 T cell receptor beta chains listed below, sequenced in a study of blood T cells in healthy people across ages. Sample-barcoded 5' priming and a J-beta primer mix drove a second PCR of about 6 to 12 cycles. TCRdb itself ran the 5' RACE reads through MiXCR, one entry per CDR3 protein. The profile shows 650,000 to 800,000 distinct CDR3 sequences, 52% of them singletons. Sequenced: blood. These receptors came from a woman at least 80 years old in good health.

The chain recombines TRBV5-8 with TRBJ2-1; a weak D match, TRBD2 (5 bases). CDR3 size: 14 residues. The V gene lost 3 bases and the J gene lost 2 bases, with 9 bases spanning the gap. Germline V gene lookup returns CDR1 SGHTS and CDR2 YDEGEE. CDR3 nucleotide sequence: TGTGCCAGCAGCTCCGACGGGGCCTACAATGAGCAGTTCTTC. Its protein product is CASSSDGAYNEQFF.

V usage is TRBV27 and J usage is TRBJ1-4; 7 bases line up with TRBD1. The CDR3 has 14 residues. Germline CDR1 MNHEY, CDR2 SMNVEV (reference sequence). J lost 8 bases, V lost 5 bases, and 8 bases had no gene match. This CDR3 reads CASSQRQGWEKLFF. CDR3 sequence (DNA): TGTGCCAGCAGTCAAAGACAGGGATGGGAAAAACTGTTTTTT.

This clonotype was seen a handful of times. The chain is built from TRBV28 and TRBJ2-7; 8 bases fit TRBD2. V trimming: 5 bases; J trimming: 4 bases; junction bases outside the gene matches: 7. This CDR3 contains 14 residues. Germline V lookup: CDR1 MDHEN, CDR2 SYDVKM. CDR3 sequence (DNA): TGTGCCAGCAGTGTGGCGGGAGGAAGGTACGAGCAGTACTTC. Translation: CASSVAGGRYEQYF. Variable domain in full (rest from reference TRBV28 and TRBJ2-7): DVKVTQSSRYLVKRTGEKVFLECVQDMDHENMFWYRQDPGLGLRLIYFSYDVKMKEKGDIPEGYSVSREKKERFSLILESASTNQTSMYLCASSVAGGRYEQYFGPGTRLTVT.

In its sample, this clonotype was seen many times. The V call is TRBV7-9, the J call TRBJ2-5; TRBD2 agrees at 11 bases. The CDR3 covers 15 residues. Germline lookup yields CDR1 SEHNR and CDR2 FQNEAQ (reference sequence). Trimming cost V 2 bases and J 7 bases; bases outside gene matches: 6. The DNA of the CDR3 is TGTGCCAGCAGCTTACGCACTAGCGGGAGTATGACCCAGTACTTC. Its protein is CASSLRTSGSMTQYF.

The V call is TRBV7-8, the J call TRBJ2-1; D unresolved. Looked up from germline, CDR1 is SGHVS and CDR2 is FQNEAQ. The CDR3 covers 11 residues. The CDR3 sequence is CVGSIMNEQFF. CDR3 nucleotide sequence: TGTGTCGGCAGCATAATGAATGAGCAGTTCTTC. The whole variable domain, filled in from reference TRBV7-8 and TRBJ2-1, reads GAGVSQSPRYKVAKRGQDVALRCDPISGHVSLFWYQQALGQGPEFLTYFQNEAQLDKSGLPSDRFFAERPEGSVSTLKIQRTQQEDSAVYLCVGSIMNEQFFGPGTRLTVL.

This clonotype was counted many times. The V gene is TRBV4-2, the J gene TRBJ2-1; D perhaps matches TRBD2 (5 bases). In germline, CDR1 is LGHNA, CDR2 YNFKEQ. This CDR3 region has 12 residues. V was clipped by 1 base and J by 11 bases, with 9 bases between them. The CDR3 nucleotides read TGTGCCAGCAGCCAAGCGGGGTTAAAGCAGTTCTTC. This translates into CASSQAGLKQFF.

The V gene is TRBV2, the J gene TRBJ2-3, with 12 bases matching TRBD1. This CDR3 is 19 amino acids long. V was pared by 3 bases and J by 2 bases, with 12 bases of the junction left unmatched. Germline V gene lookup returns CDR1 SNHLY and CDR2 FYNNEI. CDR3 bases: TGTGCCAGCAGTGACCCGGGACAGGGGGCTCCGAGTAACACAGATACGCAGTATTTT. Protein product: CASSDPGQGAPSNTDTQYF.